Below, 19 T cell receptor beta chains from the same sample are listed, as sequenced in a study of graft-versus-host responses after intestinal transplantation. No antigen has been assigned to these receptors. Some clones are missing from TCRdb's copy, which holds only in-frame ones; the method was immunoSEQ multiplex PCR. The sample lists about 70,000 clones, around 90% occurring once. The sample consisted of unstimulated CD8+ T cells sorted from spleen or lymph node cells, taken before intestinal transplant. These receptors came from a human donor who received an intestinal transplant.

This sequence joins TRBV6-5 and TRBJ2-7, with 11 bases fitting TRBD2. V lost 6 bases to trimming and J lost 5 bases; unmatched junction nucleotides: 9. The CDR3 contains 15 residues. Germline V gene lookup returns CDR1 MNHEY and CDR2 SVGAGI. CDR3 nucleotides: TGTGCCAGCAGCCACACTAGCGGGGGTACCCACGAGCAGTACTTC. This codes for CASSHTSGGTHEQYF.

The rearrangement joins TRBV9 to TRBJ2-7; 9 nucleotides match TRBD1. V lost 0 bases and J lost 4; bases outside the gene matches: 11. CDR3 length: 17 residues. Germline V gene lookup returns CDR1 SGDLS and CDR2 YYNGEE. DNA of the CDR3: TGTGCCAGCAGCGTAGGAGGTCGGACAGGGGCGGTTTACGAGCAGTACTTC. Amino acid sequence: CASSVGGRTGAVYEQYF.

The rearrangement joins TRBV29-1 to TRBJ2-5, with 14 bases fitting TRBD2. The J call may be wrong; the DNA end is better matched by TRBJ2-7. In germline, CDR1 is SQVTM, CDR2 ANQGSEA. This CDR3 is built from 19 residues. This CDR3 is CSVLGLAGGPNEHPYEQYF. The DNA for the CDR3 is TGCAGCGTCCTCGGACTAGCGGGGGGCCCAAACGAGCATCCCTACGAGCAGTACTTC.

The chain uses TRBV4-1 and TRBJ1-1; D is unclear. This CDR3 contains 18 residues. Germline loops: CDR1 MGHRA, CDR2 YSYEKL. V lost 4 bases and J lost 3, with 24 bases in between. This CDR3 is CASSRRGQFLDVDTEAFF. CDR3 sequence (DNA): TGCGCCAGCAGCCGAAGAGGGCAGTTCCTTGACGTGGACACTGAAGCTTTCTTT.

The chain employs TRBV9 and TRBJ1-2, with 7 bases fitting TRBD1. The length of the CDR3 is 15 residues. Germline values: CDR1 SGDLS, CDR2 YYNGEE. The ends lost 3 bases at V and 3 bases at J; junction bases unmatched: 8. CDR3 in DNA: TGTGCCAGCAGCGCCCGAGGGGGCCCTGACTATGGCTACACCTTC. Protein: CASSARGGPDYGYTF.

This rearrangement joins TRBV9 to TRBJ1-1; no reliable D call. The V gene lost 4 bases and the J gene lost 8 bases, with 12 bases spanning the gap. This CDR3 has 12 residues. CDR1 and CDR2 (germline): SGDLS, YYNGEE. Written as DNA, the CDR3 is TGTGCCAGCAGCCCGTCGGGTTCCGAAGCTTTCTTT. Its protein product is CASSPSGSEAFF.

The table lists this clone with a count of one. V is TRBV27 and J is TRBJ2-2, with 10 nucleotides matching TRBD2. The V segment lost 5 bases and the J segment 4 bases; nucleotides outside the gene matches: 10. The CDR3 extends over 17 amino acids. CDR1 is MNHEY and CDR2 is SMNVEV in the germline V gene (reference sequence). The CDR3 DNA reads TGTGCCAGCAGTCCGACGGGACAGCGGGGGGGCACCGGGGAGCTGTTTTTT. Protein: CASSPTGQRGGTGELFF.

The chain recombines TRBV5-8 with TRBJ1-5; TRBD1 matches 7 bases. CDR1 is SGHTS and CDR2 is YDEGEE in the germline V gene. The CDR3 runs to 14 residues. After removal of 7 bases from V and 4 bases from J, the junction contained 8 bases not matched to a gene. The CDR3 nucleotides are TGTGCCAGCCCCCGGACAGGACATAATCAGCCCCAGCATTTT. Protein: CASPRTGHNQPQHF.

The chain combines TRBV6-5 with TRBJ1-2, with 7 bases matching TRBD1. V shed 0 bases, J shed 8 bases, and the junction held 12 bases outside the gene matches. Germline V gene lookup returns CDR1 MNHEY and CDR2 SVGAGI. This CDR3 spans 16 amino acids. The CDR3 region is CASSYSGSRDREGYTF. In nucleotides, the CDR3 is TGTGCCAGCAGTTACTCGGGGAGTAGGGACAGAGAAGGCTACACCTTC.

V and J are TRBV9 and TRBJ1-2; unclear D gene. Per germline, CDR1 SGDLS and CDR2 YYNGEE. The CDR3 sequence is 15 residues long. Trimming removed 4 bases from V and 1 base from J, with 14 bases in between. The CDR3 region has the DNA TGTGCCAGCAGCCCCGGCGGGGAGGGTAACTATGGCTACACCTTC. Its translation: CASSPGGEGNYGYTF.

The rearrangement joins TRBV6-6 to TRBJ2-3, with D uncertain. V lost 3 bases, J lost 2 bases, and 12 bases lay in between. Germline lookup yields CDR1 MNHNY and CDR2 SVGAGI (reference sequence). CDR3 length: 15 residues. The DNA for the CDR3 is TGTGCCAGCAGTTATGGCAGTACCCCCACAGATACGCAGTATTTT. Protein: CASSYGSTPTDTQYF.

The chain recombines TRBV13 with TRBJ1-1, with a tentative D call TRBD1 (5 bases). The CDR3 runs 14 residues. Germline lookup yields CDR1 PRHDT and CDR2 FYEKMQ (reference sequence). Trimming removed 5 bases at V and 0 bases at J, with 10 bases between. CDR3 sequence (DNA): TGTGCCAGCAGCCCTTCAGGGTTGAACACTGAAGCTTTCTTT. This translates into CASSPSGLNTEAFF.

The CDR3 DNA reads as TGCGCCAGCAGCGGGGGGTACAGAAACTACAATGAGCAGTTCTTC. Translating gives CASSGGYRNYNEQFF. This chain uses TRBV5-1 with TRBJ2-1; maybe TRBD2 (6 bases). V dropped 4 bases and J dropped 3 bases, with 14 bases sitting between them. Germline-derived CDR1 and CDR2 are SGHRS and YFSETQ. There are 15 residues in the CDR3.

The chain carries TRBV10-3 and TRBJ1-1, with a possible D match to TRBD1 (6 bases). From germline, CDR1 is ENHRY and CDR2 SYGVKD. The CDR3 has 16 residues. Trimming removed 2 bases from V and 0 bases from J, with 13 bases in between. The CDR3 reads CAISEATRDMNTEAFF. DNA for the CDR3: TGTGCCATCAGTGAGGCGACAAGGGACATGAACACTGAAGCTTTCTTT.

The V call is TRBV9, the J call TRBJ2-5; 8 positions match TRBD1. The DNA matches TRBJ2-7 better at its end, which makes the J call doubtful. The CDR3 covers 15 residues. CDR1 is SGDLS, CDR2 YYNGEE, per germline. The CDR3 loop is CASSVEGTGGYEQYF. CDR3 nucleotides: TGTGCCAGCAGCGTAGAAGGGACAGGAGGTTACGAGCAGTACTTC.

The chain joins TRBV5-1 to TRBJ2-1; possible D gene TRBD2, 6 bases. The V and J ends lost 0 bases and 4 bases respectively, with 11 bases between them. This CDR3 has 15 residues. Germline V CDR1 and CDR2: SGHRS, YFSETQ. Here the CDR3 DNA reads TGCGCCAGCAGCTTGGTTCCGGGACTTTACAATGAGCAGTTCTTC. This gives the protein CASSLVPGLYNEQFF.

This chain links TRBV5-4 with TRBJ1-6; the match to TRBD1 covers 9 bases. Germline lookup yields CDR1 SGHNT and CDR2 YYREEE (reference sequence). The V gene end was trimmed by 3 bases and the J gene end by 5 bases; junction bases not matched to a gene: 15. The CDR3 contains 19 residues. DNA for the CDR3: TGTGCCAGCAGCTCGCTTGGGACAGGGTACGTGGGGGATAATTCACCCCTCCACTTT. It is translated as CASSSLGTGYVGDNSPLHF.

The rearrangement uses TRBV6-1 and TRBJ1-2; TRBD1 might be the D (6 bases). Per the germline V gene, CDR1 is MNHNS and CDR2 is SASEGT. The CDR3 is 12 amino acids. CDR3 loop: CAGGGSSYGYTF. As DNA, the CDR3 is TGTGCGGGGGGGGGCTCTTCCTATGGCTACACCTTC.

This clone was counted a few times. The chain combines TRBV6-5 with TRBJ1-2; no definite D call. The CDR3 is 11 residues long. Deletions cut 6 bases from V and 10 bases from J, with 12 bases between. CDR1 MNHEY and CDR2 SVGAGI come from the germline V gene. CDR3 loop: CASRVVGVYTF. The CDR3 DNA is TGTGCCAGCAGGGTAGTTGGAGTCTACACCTTC.